Below are 11 T cell receptor beta chains sequenced from a single sample in a study of blood T cell repertoires in COVID-19. Measured with immunoSEQ multiplex PCR; TCRdb has only the in-frame clones, and not every one. The data contain about 280,000 clones, around 85% of them singletons. The sequenced sample was PBMCs or T cells enriched from blood (not recorded which). The source is a woman aged 50 to 65 who had recovered from COVID-19.

The chain combines TRBV18 with TRBJ1-4, with 8 bases lining up with TRBD1. The CDR3 runs 15 residues. Germline V gene data show CDR1 as KGHSH and CDR2 as LQKENI. Losses at the gene ends were 2 bases for V and 5 bases for J; bases not matched to a gene: 4. The CDR3 DNA reads TGTGCCAGCTCACCATCCCGGACAGGGAATGAAAAACTGTTTTTT. This sequence encodes CASSPSRTGNEKLFF.

This sequence joins TRBV29-1 and TRBJ2-2; tentative D call: TRBD1 (6 bases). The germline CDR1 and CDR2 sequences are SQVTM and ANQGSEA. Trimming removed 5 bases from V and 1 base from J, with 11 bases in between. The CDR3 is 14 amino acids. The CDR3 reads CSVRRGLNTGELFF. The CDR3 DNA is TGCAGCGTTCGTAGGGGGTTGAACACCGGGGAGCTGTTTTTT.

V and J are TRBV19 and TRBJ2-1; the match to TRBD2 covers 8 bases. V lost 5 bases to trimming and J lost 2 bases; unmatched junction nucleotides: 11. The CDR3 spans 17 residues. Germline CDR1 reads LNHDA; CDR2 reads SQIVND (reference sequence). As DNA, the CDR3 is TGTGCCAGTAGTCGCCTTTGGGGCGGGGGGACCTACAATGAGCAGTTCTTC. It encodes CASSRLWGGGTYNEQFF.

V gene TRBV2 combines with J gene TRBJ1-2, with a weak D call TRBD1 (5 bases). The V gene's germline CDR1 is SNHLY and CDR2 FYNNEI. The CDR3 spans 13 residues. V was pared by 6 bases and J by 5 bases, with 13 bases between. This CDR3 reads CASSPDSLYGYTF. The CDR3 nucleotides are TGTGCCAGCAGCCCCGACAGTTTGTATGGCTACACCTTC.

The chain uses TRBV2 and TRBJ2-7; D may be TRBD2 (5 bases). Per germline, CDR1 SNHLY and CDR2 FYNNEI. The ends were cut back, 6 bases at V and 1 base at J, with 10 bases in the middle. The CDR3 spans 13 residues. CDR3 coding DNA: TGTGCCAGCAGGAAGACTATATCCTACGAGCAGTACTTC. Residues: CASRKTISYEQYF.

This chain connects TRBV7-8 to TRBJ1-1; D uncertain. The germline V gene has CDR1 SGHVS and CDR2 FQNEAQ. The CDR3 length is 13 residues. Trimming removed 2 bases at V and 7 bases at J, with 11 bases between. Here the CDR3 reads CASSLSSIFEAFF. The CDR3 DNA is TGTGCCAGCAGCTTATCCTCTATCTTTGAAGCTTTCTTT.

The chain links TRBV6-6 to TRBJ1-4; the D gene is possibly TRBD1 (6 bases). This CDR3 spans 12 amino acids. V was shortened by 6 bases and J by 8 bases, with 10 bases between the two germline ends. The germline V gene has CDR1 MNHNY and CDR2 SVGAGI (reference sequence). The CDR3 region is CASRQGREKLFF. CDR3 nucleotides: TGTGCCAGCAGACAGGGTCGAGAAAAACTGTTTTTT.

The rearrangement joins TRBV25-1 to TRBJ1-6; D is ambiguous. Trimming took 2 bases from V and 6 from J, leaving 8 bases between them. This CDR3 comprises 14 residues. Germline V gene data show CDR1 as MGHDK and CDR2 as SYGVNS. This chain's CDR3 is CASSEIFFNSPLHF. The CDR3 DNA is TGTGCCAGCAGTGAAATATTTTTTAATTCACCCCTCCACTTT.

The chain joins TRBV30 to TRBJ1-1, with TRBD1 identical over 8 bases. The CDR3 consists of 14 residues. With 5 bases clipped from V and 4 bases from J, the junction kept 9 bases outside the gene matches. Germline V gene lookup returns CDR1 GTSNPN and CDR2 SVGIG (reference sequence). Here the CDR3 DNA reads TGTGCCTGGGAGACAGGGGCCAGGGGCACTGAAGCTTTCTTT. It translates to CAWETGARGTEAFF.

This clone was detected once. The V gene is TRBV15, the J gene TRBJ2-5, with 7 bases identical to TRBD1. J gave up 5 bases and V 6 bases, and 9 bases lay outside the gene matches. CDR1 is LNHNV, CDR2 YYDKDF, per germline (reference sequence). The CDR3 totals 14 residues. The CDR3 sequence: CATSRGRGLETQYF. As DNA, the CDR3 is TGTGCCACCAGTCGGGGTAGGGGGCTTGAGACCCAGTACTTC. The variable domain in full, completed from reference TRBV15 and TRBJ2-5, reads DAMVIQNPRYQVTQFGKPVTLSCSQTLNHNVMYWYQQKSSQAPKLLFHYYDKDFNNEADTPDNFQSRRPNTSFCFLDIRSPGLGDTAMYLCATSRGRGLETQYFGPGTRLLVL.

V gene TRBV4-1 combines with J gene TRBJ1-1; possible D gene TRBD1, 6 bases. This CDR3 has 15 residues. Germline V gives CDR1 MGHRA, CDR2 YSYEKL. Deletions cut 3 bases from V and 2 bases from J, with 13 bases between. CDR3 sequence (DNA): TGCGCCAGCAGCCACCTCGGGACATTTAACACTGAAGCTTTCTTT. This gives the protein CASSHLGTFNTEAFF.